Listed below are T cell receptor beta chains from one sample, sequenced in a study of OX40 agonist ivuxolimab in advanced cancers. Clones were read by immunoSEQ multiplex PCR, and TCRdb kept only the in-frame ones, dropping some. The sample lists tens of thousands of clones; 70% to 85% were seen once. Sequencing was performed on CD4+ or CD8+ T cells sorted from blood, taken in a trial of the OX40 agonist ivuxolimab. Source of these receptors: an adult with an advanced solid tumor such as melanoma, head and neck, liver or kidney cancer. The CDR3 runs from the conserved cysteine through the conserved F or W. A D gene is named only where the DNA matches it firmly. Clone size is not always given. Where it is, it says once, few, many or a class for expanded clones.

d_gene: NA
j_gene: TRBJ2-1
abundance: NA
v_gene: TRBV19
CDR3aa: CASSIIGGSSYNEQFF
CDR3nt: TGTGCCAGTAGTATTATTGGGGGCAGCTCCTACAATGAGCAGTTCTTC

d_gene: TRBD2
j_gene: TRBJ2-7
abundance: NA
v_gene: TRBV27
CDR3aa: CASSPLAVLGSYEQYF
CDR3nt: TGTGCCAGCAGTCCGCTAGCGGTTTTGGGCTCCTACGAGCAGTACTTC

d_gene: TRBD2
j_gene: TRBJ2-1
abundance: NA
v_gene: TRBV9
CDR3aa: CASSERLAGRGEQFF
CDR3nt: TGTGCCAGCAGCGAAAGACTAGCGGGGAGAGGGGAGCAGTTCTTC

d_gene: NA
j_gene: TRBJ2-7
abundance: once
v_gene: TRBV28
CDR3aa: CASSLGSYEQYF
CDR3nt: TGTGCCAGCAGTCTGGGTAGCTACGAGCAGTACTTC

d_gene: NA
j_gene: TRBJ2-1
abundance: NA
v_gene: TRBV5-4
CDR3aa: CASSLDFDNEQFF
CDR3nt: TGTGCCAGCAGCCTCGACTTCGACAATGAGCAGTTCTTC

d_gene: NA
j_gene: TRBJ2-3
abundance: NA
v_gene: TRBV10-3
CDR3aa: CAIWADNTDTQYF
CDR3nt: TGTGCCATCTGGGCGGATAACACAGATACGCAGTATTTT

d_gene: TRBD1
j_gene: TRBJ1-6
abundance: NA
v_gene: TRBV15
CDR3aa: CATSSDRGLNSPLHF
CDR3nt: TGTGCCACCAGCAGCGACAGGGGGCTTAATTCACCCCTCCACTTT

d_gene: TRBD2
j_gene: TRBJ2-7
abundance: NA
v_gene: TRBV7-2
CDR3aa: CASSPDGGGSYEQYF
CDR3nt: TGTGCCAGCAGCCCGGACGGGGGAGGGTCCTACGAGCAGTACTTC

d_gene: NA
j_gene: TRBJ2-3
abundance: NA
v_gene: TRBV9
CDR3aa: CASSVAGTTDTQYF
CDR3nt: TGTGCCAGCAGCGTAGCGGGGACCACAGATACGCAGTATTTT

d_gene: NA
j_gene: TRBJ1-1
abundance: NA
v_gene: TRBV2
CDR3aa: CASSEALQGGTEAFF
CDR3nt: TGTGCCAGCAGTGAAGCGCTTCAAGGGGGCACTGAAGCTTTCTTT

d_gene: NA
j_gene: TRBJ1-3
abundance: NA
v_gene: TRBV30
CDR3aa: CAWNDGWGSGNTIYF
CDR3nt: TGTGCCTGGAATGACGGTTGGGGGTCCGGAAACACCATATATTTT

d_gene: NA
j_gene: TRBJ1-4
abundance: NA
v_gene: TRBV4-2
CDR3aa: CASSPEGVSEKLFF
CDR3nt: TGTGCCAGCAGCCCAGAGGGAGTGAGTGAAAAACTGTTTTTT

d_gene: NA
j_gene: TRBJ2-4
abundance: medium-sized
v_gene: TRBV28
CDR3aa: CASSVLGTTLAKNIQYF
CDR3nt: TGTGCCAGCAGTGTCCTCGGGACGACCCTAGCCAAAAACATTCAGTACTTC

d_gene: TRBD2
j_gene: TRBJ2-1
abundance: NA
v_gene: TRBV7-9
CDR3aa: CASSPGGDSKQFF
CDR3nt: TGTGCCAGCAGCCCGGGAGGGGACTCAAAGCAGTTCTTC

d_gene: TRBD1
j_gene: TRBJ2-7
abundance: NA
v_gene: TRBV6-5
CDR3aa: CASGRDRPYEQYF
CDR3nt: TGTGCCAGCGGCCGGGACAGACCCTACGAGCAGTACTTC

d_gene: TRBD1
j_gene: TRBJ2-3
abundance: NA
v_gene: TRBV6-6
CDR3aa: CASSYLGQGPDTQYF
CDR3nt: TGTGCCAGCAGTTATTTGGGACAGGGTCCAGATACGCAGTATTTT

d_gene: NA
j_gene: TRBJ2-7
abundance: few
v_gene: TRBV9
CDR3aa: CASSPPLQAVPPYEQYF
CDR3nt: TGTGCCAGCAGCCCACCCCTTCAAGCGGTCCCACCCTACGAGCAGTACTTC

d_gene: TRBD2
j_gene: TRBJ2-7
abundance: NA
v_gene: TRBV10-1
CDR3aa: CASSPAGTSGILSYEQYF
CDR3nt: TGCGCCAGCAGCCCGGCTGGGACTAGCGGGATTCTATCCTACGAGCAGTACTTC

d_gene: NA
j_gene: TRBJ2-5
abundance: NA
v_gene: TRBV28
CDR3aa: CASRYEADAGQETQYF
CDR3nt: TGTGCCAGCAGGTACGAGGCCGACGCGGGGCAAGAGACCCAGTACTTC

d_gene: NA
j_gene: TRBJ2-3
abundance: NA
v_gene: TRBV9
CDR3aa: CASSSGGGDTQYF
CDR3nt: TGTGCCAGCAGCTCAGGAGGGGGAGATACGCAGTATTTT

d_gene: NA
j_gene: TRBJ2-1
abundance: NA
v_gene: TRBV4-2
CDR3aa: CASSQVGAVEQFF
CDR3nt: TGTGCCAGCAGCCAAGTCGGAGCGGTAGAGCAGTTCTTC

d_gene: TRBD2
j_gene: TRBJ2-5
abundance: NA
v_gene: TRBV4-1
CDR3aa: CASSQGGGRTQETQYF
CDR3nt: TGCGCCAGCAGCCAAGGGGGCGGGAGGACGCAAGAGACCCAGTACTTC

d_gene: NA
j_gene: TRBJ1-2
abundance: NA
v_gene: TRBV7-9
CDR3aa: CASSLGREGYRNGYTF
CDR3nt: TGTGCCAGCAGCTTAGGGAGGGAAGGGTACCGGAATGGCTACACCTTC

d_gene: NA
j_gene: TRBJ2-7
abundance: NA
v_gene: TRBV28
CDR3aa: CASSLGYYEQYF
CDR3nt: TGTGCCAGCAGTTTAGGTTACTACGAGCAGTACTTC

d_gene: TRBD1
j_gene: TRBJ1-1
abundance: NA
v_gene: TRBV27
CDR3aa: CASSFKGATEAFF
CDR3nt: TGTGCCAGCAGTTTCAAGGGGGCGACTGAAGCTTTCTTT

d_gene: NA
j_gene: TRBJ2-1
abundance: NA
v_gene: TRBV5-6
CDR3aa: CASSLAGSFEQFF
CDR3nt: TGTGCCAGCAGCTTGGCCGGCAGCTTTGAGCAGTTCTTC

d_gene: TRBD1
j_gene: TRBJ1-4
abundance: NA
v_gene: TRBV9
CDR3aa: CASSVGWTGVEKLFF
CDR3nt: TGTGCCAGCAGCGTAGGCTGGACAGGGGTCGAAAAACTGTTTTTT

d_gene: NA
j_gene: TRBJ2-2
abundance: once
v_gene: TRBV6-4
CDR3aa: CASKDTGSGELFF
CDR3nt: TGTGCCAGCAAGGACACGGGCTCAGGGGAGCTGTTTTTT

d_gene: NA
j_gene: TRBJ2-5
abundance: NA
v_gene: TRBV29-1
CDR3aa: CSVERQGRDQTQYF
CDR3nt: TGCAGCGTTGAACGCCAGGGCCGGGACCAGACCCAGTACTTC

d_gene: TRBD1
j_gene: TRBJ2-7
abundance: NA
v_gene: TRBV6-6
CDR3aa: CASSLGTGGEQYF
CDR3nt: TGTGCCAGCAGCCTTGGGACAGGGGGCGAGCAGTACTTC

d_gene: NA
j_gene: TRBJ2-7
abundance: NA
v_gene: TRBV7-9
CDR3aa: CASSRGAFSTYEQYF
CDR3nt: TGTGCCAGCAGCCGCGGGGCCTTTTCGACCTACGAGCAGTACTTC

d_gene: TRBD1
j_gene: TRBJ1-1
abundance: NA
v_gene: TRBV28
CDR3aa: CASSFRTGTGTSEAFF
CDR3nt: TGTGCCAGCAGTTTTCGTACCGGGACAGGGACATCGGAAGCTTTCTTT

d_gene: TRBD1
j_gene: TRBJ1-2
abundance: NA
v_gene: TRBV7-9
CDR3aa: CASSAGTGRYGYTF
CDR3nt: TGTGCCAGCAGCGCCGGGACAGGGCGCTATGGCTACACCTTC

d_gene: NA
j_gene: TRBJ1-3
abundance: NA
v_gene: TRBV5-6
CDR3aa: CASSPLAGNTIYF
CDR3nt: TGTGCCAGCAGCCCCCTGGCGGGAAACACCATATATTTT

d_gene: TRBD1
j_gene: TRBJ2-5
abundance: few
v_gene: TRBV11-3
CDR3aa: CASKEGTEETQYF
CDR3nt: TGTGCCAGCAAGGAAGGGACAGAAGAGACCCAGTACTTC

d_gene: NA
j_gene: TRBJ1-2
abundance: NA
v_gene: TRBV6-5
CDR3aa: CASSEKTWSGYTF
CDR3nt: TGTGCCAGCAGTGAGAAGACATGGTCTGGCTACACCTTC

d_gene: NA
j_gene: TRBJ2-7
abundance: NA
v_gene: TRBV10-1
CDR3aa: CASSESGYEQYF
CDR3nt: TGCGCCAGCAGTGAAAGTGGCTACGAGCAGTACTTC

d_gene: TRBD2
j_gene: TRBJ2-5
abundance: NA
v_gene: TRBV14
CDR3aa: CASSPHPGLAGGRHQETQYF
CDR3nt: TGTGCCAGCAGCCCCCATCCTGGACTAGCGGGAGGGAGGCACCAAGAGACCCAGTACTTC

d_gene: TRBD2
j_gene: TRBJ2-5
abundance: NA
v_gene: TRBV7-7
CDR3aa: CASSLPRTSGRQETQYF
CDR3nt: TGTGCTAGCAGCTTACCCCGGACTAGCGGGAGGCAAGAGACCCAGTACTTC

d_gene: NA
j_gene: TRBJ1-3
abundance: medium-sized
v_gene: TRBV9
CDR3aa: CASSVAYRATGNTIYF
CDR3nt: TGTGCCAGCAGCGTAGCTTATAGGGCGACTGGAAACACCATATATTTT